The table lists the clone carrying this T cell receptor beta chain with a few counts. Its antigen is not known. Trimming removed 5 bases from V and 6 bases from J; junction bases left unmatched: 8. The CDR3 extends over 15 amino acids. Looked up from germline, CDR1 is SGHVS and CDR2 is FNYEAQ. It was by quantitative 5'-RACE with molecular barcodes that TCR beta libraries were made. TCRdb fed the 5' RACE reads into MiXCR, producing one record per CDR3 protein. The sample yields about 510,000 distinct CDR3 sequences, about 5.2% seen once. The data were taken from a study of CD8 T cells in ankylosing spondylitis. Study results and limitations: In the blood and synovial fluid of reactive arthritis, some motif variants had been previously reported. Researchers report that disease-linked clones proved CD8+ and relatively rare in peripheral blood. Under 10 highly homologous variants formed a TCR beta motif that appeared characteristic of ankylosing spondylitis blood. As reported, disease-linked clones showed significant enrichment in matched ankylosing spondylitis synovial fluid.

This chain joins TRBV7-6 and TRBJ2-2, with 8 nucleotides matching TRBD1. The sequence came from a male donor with ankylosing spondylitis. Material for sequencing was blood, either unsorted or a sorted T cell fraction (not recorded which). The CDR3 sequence: CASSHRTGKAGELFF. The CDR3, as DNA: TGTGCCAGCAGCCATCGGACAGGGAAGGCCGGGGAGCTGTTTTTT.